This T cell receptor (beta chain) was captured by sequencing in a study of CD8+ T cells in alopecia areata. As for the study in general: Treated individuals took tofacitinib by mouth, 5 to 10 mg twice daily. Overall study results and limits: Scalp samples also contribute reads from the resident alphabeta T cells found in normal skin.

Germline CDR1 DFQATT, CDR2 SNEGSKA (reference sequence). V dropped 0 bases and J dropped 9 bases, with 6 bases sitting between them. CDR3 length: 11 residues. It was cDNA, reverse transcribed from extracted RNA, that served as the sequencing template. Produced via immunoSEQ multiplex PCR; TCRdb's table is partial and in-frame only. Here the sample spans around 250,000 clones, 65% to 70% being singletons. With regard to this clone: The antigen is not known.

This TCR came from a human donor with alopecia areata. This chain connects TRBV20-1 to TRBJ2-1; either TRBD1 or TRBD2 may supply D (5 bases each). Material: CD4+ T cells sorted from blood, obtained at week 0. CDR3: CSARDGAEQFF. Here the CDR3 DNA reads TGCAGTGCTAGAGACGGGGCTGAGCAGTTCTTC.